This passage covers 21 T cell receptor beta chains from one sample sequenced in a study of control samples from healthy donors and cancer patients. Sequenced by immunoSEQ multiplex PCR; TCRdb stores in-frame clones only, minus some. The profile shows tens of thousands of clones, 93% of them singletons. Material: blood. The receptors stem from a woman aged 30 to 39 in good health.

The CDR3 bases are TGTGCCAGCTCACGAGCTTTGGCGGGAGGAGGCGCAGATACGCAGTATTTT. It codes for CASSRALAGGGADTQYF. This chain links TRBV18 with TRBJ2-3, with 8 positions matching TRBD2. Per the germline V gene, CDR1 is KGHSH and CDR2 is LQKENI. With V trimmed by 4 bases and J by 4 bases, 13 bases remained unmatched. The CDR3 is 17 residues long. Supplemented by reference TRBV18 and TRBJ2-3, the full variable domain reads NAGVMQNPRHLVRRRGQEARLRCSPMKGHSHVYWYRQLPEEGLKFMVYLQKENIIDESGMPKERFSAEFPKEGPSILRIQQVVRGDSAAYFCASSRALAGGGADTQYFGPGTRLTVL.

This rearrangement joins TRBV3-1 (or the pseudogene TRBV3-2) to TRBJ2-1, with D possibly matching TRBD2 (6 bases). The CDR3 loop spans 18 amino acids. Germline-derived CDR1 and CDR2 are LGHDT and YNNKEL (reference sequence). The V end was cut by 0 bases, the J end by 0 bases, with 15 bases between. This CDR3 reads CASSQDPRREGSYNEQFF. CDR3 bases: TGTGCCAGCAGCCAAGATCCCCGGCGGGAAGGCTCCTACAATGAGCAGTTCTTC.

The chain uses TRBV4-1 and TRBJ1-1; D remains ambiguous. The ends were cut back, 4 bases at V and 5 bases at J, with 11 bases in the middle. Germline V gene lookup returns CDR1 MGHRA and CDR2 YSYEKL. CDR3 size: 13 residues. This CDR3 reads CASSPYRATEAFF. The CDR3 region has the DNA TGCGCCAGCAGCCCCTATCGGGCGACTGAAGCTTTCTTT.

CDR3 sequence reads: CASSLQGSPNEKLFF. CDR3 in DNA: TGTGCCAGCAGCTTACAGGGGAGCCCTAATGAAAAACTGTTTTTT. The V call is TRBV11-3, the J call TRBJ1-4; D is perhaps TRBD1 (6 bases). Germline values: CDR1 SGHNT, CDR2 YENEEA. V was clipped by 2 bases and J by 3 bases, with 10 bases between them. The CDR3 is made up of 15 amino acids.

The chain couples TRBV24-1 to TRBJ2-1, with D unresolved. CDR1 and CDR2 from the germline V gene are KGHDR and SFDVKD. V lost 2 bases and J lost 0, with 10 bases in between. The CDR3 is made up of 16 amino acids. The CDR3 nucleotides read TGTGCCACCAGTGATTCAGCCCTGAGCTCCTACAATGAGCAGTTCTTC. It codes for CATSDSALSSYNEQFF.

This sequence joins TRBV7-9 and TRBJ1-1; 7 bases match TRBD1. J lost 4 bases, V lost 6 bases, and 5 bases had no gene match. Germline-derived CDR1 and CDR2 are SEHNR and FQNEAQ (reference sequence). The CDR3 is made up of 13 amino acids. The CDR3 DNA reads as TGTGCCAGCAGAACCCCAGGGGGCACTGAAGCTTTCTTT. Residues: CASRTPGGTEAFF.

The genes are TRBV12-3 or TRBV12-4 and TRBJ1-1, with unresolved D. This CDR3 has 12 amino acids. The V end was cut by 4 bases, the J end by 6 bases, with 9 bases between. The CDR3 DNA reads as TGTGCCAGCAGTTCGGATGGCGCTGAAGCTTTCTTT. This sequence encodes CASSSDGAEAFF.

The V call is TRBV15, the J call TRBJ1-4, with D perhaps matching TRBD1 (6 bases). Trimming pared 1 base from V and 0 bases from J, leaving 18 bases between. The CDR3 loop spans 19 amino acids. Germline values: CDR1 LNHNV, CDR2 YYDKDF (reference sequence). CDR3 loop: CATSRGPGVVLATNEKLFF. CDR3 nucleotides: TGTGCCACCAGCAGAGGTCCAGGGGTCGTTCTAGCAACTAATGAAAAACTGTTTTTT.

The chain employs TRBV7-6 and TRBJ1-2; D remains unclear. V lost 1 base to trimming and J lost 5 bases, with 20 bases between them. CDR1 and CDR2 (germline): SGHVS, FNYEAQ. The length of the CDR3 is 17 residues. This chain's CDR3 is CASSLELGTSTVYGYTF. The CDR3 DNA sequence: TGTGCCAGCAGCTTAGAATTGGGCACATCCACAGTTTATGGCTACACCTTC.

This clone was detected once. This chain joins TRBV27 and TRBJ2-5, with unresolved D. Trimming cost V 2 bases and J 5 bases, with 3 bases left between them. This CDR3 is 11 amino acids long. From germline, CDR1 is MNHEY and CDR2 SMNVEV (reference sequence). CDR3 loop: CASSLGETQYF. CDR3 DNA sequence: TGTGCCAGCAGTTTAGGGGAGACCCAGTACTTC.

The rearrangement uses TRBV20-1 and TRBJ2-5; 8 bases are a match to TRBD2. V gave up 3 bases and J gave up 7 bases; unmatched junction bases: 4. The CDR3 extends over 12 amino acids. The germline V gene encodes CDR1 DFQATT and CDR2 SNEGSKA (reference sequence). This chain's CDR3 is CSASSGGVTQYF. The CDR3 DNA sequence: TGCAGTGCTAGTTCGGGGGGGGTGACCCAGTACTTC.

The V and J genes are TRBV24-1 and TRBJ2-3; 8 bases are shared with TRBD1. The ends lost 4 bases at V and 2 bases at J; junction bases unmatched: 7. The CDR3 has 16 residues. Germline assignment: CDR1 KGHDR and CDR2 SFDVKD. This CDR3 reads CATSDQRDRNTDTQYF. CDR3 DNA: TGTGCCACCAGTGACCAGAGGGACAGGAACACAGATACGCAGTATTTT.

This chain links TRBV30 with TRBJ2-7; D is uncertain. The V and J ends lost 0 bases and 2 bases respectively, with 11 bases between them. The CDR3 contains 14 residues. Per germline, CDR1 GTSNPN and CDR2 SVGIG (reference sequence). This CDR3 reads CAWSVTPEAYEQYF. As DNA, the CDR3 is TGTGCCTGGAGTGTAACTCCTGAGGCCTACGAGCAGTACTTC.

The chain uses TRBV19 and TRBJ2-7; TRBD2 matches at 8 bases. This CDR3 has 15 residues. CDR1 LNHDA and CDR2 SQIVND come from the germline V gene (reference sequence). Losses at the gene ends were 4 bases for V and 0 bases for J; bases not matched to a gene: 5. DNA of the CDR3: TGTGCCAGTAGTACCACTAGCGGAATCTCCTACGAGCAGTACTTC. Translated, it gives CASSTTSGISYEQYF.

This chain connects TRBV6-2 or TRBV6-3 to TRBJ2-2; perhaps D is TRBD1 or TRBD2 (5 bases each). The CDR3 totals 12 residues. Trimming shortened V by 1 base and J by 14 bases, and 11 bases separated the two germline ends. CDR1 and CDR2 from the germline V gene are MNHEY and SVGEGT. CDR3 coding DNA: TGTGCCAGCAGTTACTTGGGGGAAGTCCTGTTTTTT. The encoded protein is CASSYLGEVLFF.

CDR3 in DNA: TGTGCCTGGAGAAGTGACAGGGATGCCACCGGGGAGCTGTTTTTT. It is translated as CAWRSDRDATGELFF. V gene TRBV30 combines with J gene TRBJ2-2; TRBD1 matches at 7 bases. J gave up 4 bases and V 3 bases, and 8 bases lay outside the gene matches. Germline values: CDR1 GTSNPN, CDR2 SVGIG (reference sequence). The CDR3 runs 15 residues. The whole variable domain, filled in from reference TRBV30 and TRBJ2-2, reads SQTIHQWPATLVQPVGSPLSLECTVEGTSNPNLYWYRQAAGRGLQLLFYSVGIGQISSEVPQNLSASRPQDRQFILSSKKLLLSDSGFYLCAWRSDRDATGELFFGEGSRLTVL.

The V and J genes are TRBV6-2 or TRBV6-3 and TRBJ1-2, with 11 nucleotides matching TRBD1. V trimming: 3 bases; J trimming: 4 bases; junction bases outside the gene matches: 4. Germline V gene sequence: CDR1 MNHEY, CDR2 SVGEGT. This CDR3 contains 15 residues. CDR3 protein: CASSYTGTGGYGYTF. CDR3 nucleotides: TGTGCCAGCAGTTATACCGGGACAGGGGGCTATGGCTACACCTTC.

This chain connects TRBV7-6 to TRBJ1-6; D ambiguous. The CDR3 has 15 amino acids. The V gene's germline CDR1 is SGHVS and CDR2 FNYEAQ. V lost 7 bases, J lost 6 bases, and 16 bases lay in between. The CDR3: CASTLLTRFNSPLHF. CDR3 nucleotides: TGTGCCAGCACCCTCCTGACACGGTTTAATTCACCCCTCCACTTT.

The chain couples TRBV7-2 to TRBJ1-2; D gene uncertain. Trimming pared 6 bases from V and 5 bases from J, leaving 10 bases between. The CDR3 contains 12 residues. Germline V gives CDR1 SGHTA, CDR2 FQGNSA. DNA of the CDR3: TGTGCCAGCAGTCCGCACGTATATGGCTACACCTTC. This translates into CASSPHVYGYTF.

The chain employs TRBV28 and TRBJ2-1; no clear D. The CDR3 runs to 11 residues. With 8 bases removed from V and 9 bases from J, the gap between germline ends came to 11 bases. CDR1 is MDHEN, CDR2 SYDVKM, per germline. The CDR3: CASGSRVEQFF. CDR3 coding DNA: TGTGCCAGCGGTTCTAGGGTTGAGCAGTTCTTC. Drawing the rest from reference TRBV28 and TRBJ2-1, the complete variable domain is DVKVTQSSRYLVKRTGEKVFLECVQDMDHENMFWYRQDPGLGLRLIYFSYDVKMKEKGDIPEGYSVSREKKERFSLILESASTNQTSMYLCASGSRVEQFFGPGTRLTVL.

V usage is TRBV19 and J usage is TRBJ2-1, with D possibly matching TRBD1 (7 bases). Trimming shortened V by 5 bases and J by 4 bases, and 15 bases separated the two germline ends. CDR1 is LNHDA, CDR2 SQIVND, per germline (reference sequence). This CDR3 spans 15 amino acids. CDR3 loop: CASSPRQGLYNEQFF. In nucleotides, the CDR3 is TGTGCCAGTAGTCCAAGACAGGGACTGTACAATGAGCAGTTCTTC.